A selection of T cell receptor beta chains follows, all from one sample in a study of blood T cell repertoires in COVID-19. Clones were sequenced by immunoSEQ multiplex PCR, and TCRdb holds only the in-frame ones, with some missing. The table lists about 140,000 clones, about nine tenths of them singletons. Source material: peripheral blood. The receptor set was obtained from a human donor in a cohort sampled during active COVID-19. CDR3s include the opening cysteine and the closing phenylalanine or tryptophan. The D gene is left open where the match is weak. A clone size is listed for some rows: how often the clone was seen (once, few, many), or a class if it is expanded.

>-|-|TRBV7-5|TRBJ2-3
CARSLKRGPANTQYF
TGTGCCAGAAGCTTAAAGCGGGGGCCTGCAAATACGCAGTATTTT
>-|once|TRBV30|TRBJ2-5
CACTSGWESGETQYF
TGTGCCTGCACTAGTGGTTGGGAATCCGGAGAGACCCAGTACTTC
>TRBD1|-|TRBV10-3|TRBJ1-1
CAISDPQGGNTEAFF
TGTGCCATCAGTGACCCCCAGGGGGGGAACACTGAAGCTTTCTTT
>-|-|TRBV5-1|TRBJ2-3
CASSFGRAGTDTQYF
TGCGCCAGCAGCTTCGGCAGGGCGGGCACAGATACGCAGTATTTT
>TRBD1|-|TRBV27|TRBJ2-7
CASSPRTGRYREQYF
TGTGCCAGCAGTCCCAGGACAGGGCGGTATCGGGAGCAGTACTTC
>-|-|TRBV12-3/TRBV12-4|TRBJ2-5
CASSSKETQYF
TGTGCCAGCAGTTCCAAAGAGACCCAGTACTTC
>-|once|TRBV28|TRBJ1-1
CASSLSQAEAFF
TGTGCCAGCAGTTTAAGCCAAGCTGAAGCTTTCTTT
>TRBD1|few|TRBV19|TRBJ1-6
CASSDRDNSPLHF
TGTGCCAGTAGTGACAGGGATAATTCACCCCTCCACTTT
>TRBD1|-|TRBV27|TRBJ1-2
CASSFSGGYGYTF
TGTGCCAGCAGTTTTTCAGGGGGCTATGGCTACACCTTC
>-|-|TRBV10-3|TRBJ1-5
CAISERDQPQHF
TGTGCCATCAGTGAGAGAGATCAGCCCCAGCATTTT
>TRBD2|-|TRBV30|TRBJ2-5
CAWRHGGKETQYF
TGTGCCTGGAGACACGGGGGGAAGGAGACCCAGTACTTC
>TRBD1|-|TRBV6-1|TRBJ1-6
CASSEDSGGRSPLHF
TGTGCCAGCAGTGAAGATTCAGGGGGGCGTTCACCCCTCCACTTT
>TRBD2|-|TRBV6-5|TRBJ2-5
CASSYGGSGGFETQYF
TGTGCCAGCAGTTACGGAGGTAGCGGGGGGTTTGAGACCCAGTACTTC
>-|-|TRBV10-3|TRBJ1-6
CAISGIQNSPLHF
TGTGCCATCAGTGGTATACAGAATTCACCCCTCCACTTT
>TRBD1|-|TRBV3-1/TRBV3-2|TRBJ1-1
CASSQATGGTEAFF
TGTGCCAGCAGCCAAGCAACAGGGGGCACTGAAGCTTTCTTT
>-|-|TRBV10-3|TRBJ1-1
CAISEGTGRTEAFF
TGTGCCATCAGTGAAGGCACAGGGCGTACTGAAGCTTTCTTT
>TRBD2|-|TRBV19|TRBJ2-5
CASSPPAGDYQYF
TGTGCCAGTAGTCCACCAGCGGGGGATTATCAGTACTTC
>-|few|TRBV5-1|TRBJ1-1
CASSLVAGSMNTEAFF
TGCGCCAGCAGCTTGGTAGCGGGGTCCATGAACACTGAAGCTTTCTTT
>-|-|TRBV23-1|TRBJ1-5
CASSQSKIGARLGNQPQHF
TGCGCCAGCAGTCAATCGAAAATAGGGGCTCGGCTGGGCAATCAGCCCCAGCATTTT
>TRBD1|-|TRBV7-8|TRBJ2-5
CASSLEGQGVETQYF
TGTGCCAGCAGCTTAGAGGGACAGGGCGTCGAGACCCAGTACTTC
>TRBD1|-|TRBV5-4|TRBJ1-2
CASSLGQGNYGYTF
TGTGCCAGCAGCTTAGGACAGGGAAACTATGGCTACACCTTC
>-|once|TRBV6-6|TRBJ2-1
CASTAGRYNEQFF
TGTGCCAGCACGGCGGGGAGATACAATGAGCAGTTCTTC
>-|once|TRBV5-1|TRBJ2-5
CASSLGSNQETQYF
TGCGCCAGCAGCTTGGGGAGCAATCAAGAGACCCAGTACTTC
>TRBD1|many|TRBV7-9|TRBJ1-4
CASSPGGAPNEKLFF
TGTGCCAGCAGCCCAGGGGGCGCCCCTAATGAAAAACTGTTTTTT
>TRBD2|-|TRBV5-1|TRBJ2-3
CASSLGAGGPGTDTQYF
TGCGCCAGCAGCTTGGGAGCGGGGGGGCCGGGCACAGATACGCAGTATTTT
>TRBD1|-|TRBV5-1|TRBJ1-1
CASSFQGAHTEAFF
TGCGCCAGCAGCTTTCAGGGGGCGCATACTGAAGCTTTCTTT
>TRBD1|-|TRBV4-3|TRBJ1-3
CASSQDTTGTGGNTIYF
TGCGCCAGCAGCCAGGACACAACAGGGACAGGAGGAAACACCATATATTTT
>TRBD1|-|TRBV3-1/TRBV3-2|TRBJ2-7
CASSHAGQGHEQYF
TGTGCCAGCAGCCACGCGGGACAGGGTCACGAGCAGTACTTC
>-|-|TRBV7-9|TRBJ1-1
CASSWAENTEAFF
TGTGCCAGCAGTTGGGCCGAAAACACTGAAGCTTTCTTT
>TRBD2|-|TRBV5-6|TRBJ2-1
CASSPFFSGGIYNEQFF
TGTGCCAGCAGCCCGTTTTTTAGCGGGGGAATCTACAATGAGCAGTTCTTC
>-|-|TRBV21-1|TRBJ2-1
CASSNLRQVPGEQFF
TGTGCCAGCAGCAATCTTAGACAGGTACCTGGTGAGCAGTTCTTC
>TRBD1|-|TRBV25-1|TRBJ1-3
CASRRQGRNTIYF
TGTGCCAGCAGGCGACAGGGTAGAAACACCATATATTTT
>TRBD2|-|TRBV5-1|TRBJ2-3
CASSIRTSGADTQYF
TGCGCCAGCAGCATTAGGACTAGCGGGGCAGATACGCAGTATTTT
>-|-|TRBV27|TRBJ2-1
CASSLQGYNEQFF
TGTGCCAGCAGTTTACAGGGCTACAATGAGCAGTTCTTC
>TRBD1|once|TRBV7-9|TRBJ1-5
CASSSHQTGWVQPQHF
TGTGCCAGCAGTTCCCATCAGACAGGGTGGGTTCAGCCCCAGCATTTT
>TRBD1|-|TRBV25-1|TRBJ2-7
CASSGSRRGTGVDEQYF
TGTGCCAGCAGTGGCTCAAGACGCGGGACAGGGGTCGACGAGCAGTACTTC
>TRBD1|-|TRBV6-6|TRBJ1-4
CASSYDRGYEKLFF
TGTGCCAGCAGTTACGACAGGGGATATGAAAAACTGTTTTTT
>-|-|TRBV5-1|TRBJ1-3
CASSSGQPSGNTIYF
TGCGCCAGCAGCTCAGGACAGCCCTCTGGAAACACCATATATTTT
>-|once|TRBV6-1|TRBJ1-3
CASSEADSVYSGNTIYF
TGTGCCAGCAGTGAAGCGGACAGCGTCTACTCTGGAAACACCATATATTTT
>TRBD1|-|TRBV5-1|TRBJ2-7
CASSFGQGKGVREQYF
TGCGCCAGCAGCTTTGGACAGGGAAAGGGAGTACGAGAGCAGTACTTC
>TRBD1|-|TRBV6-5|TRBJ1-1
CASRPTGGGWAFF
TGTGCCAGCAGGCCGACAGGGGGCGGGTGGGCTTTCTTT
>-|once|TRBV5-8|TRBJ2-7
CASSQGFPGPYEQYF
TGTGCCAGCAGCCAGGGCTTCCCCGGCCCCTACGAGCAGTACTTC
>TRBD1|-|TRBV7-2|TRBJ2-2
CASRERGTGNTGELFF
TGTGCCAGCAGGGAACGCGGGACAGGGAACACCGGGGAGCTGTTTTTT
>-|-|TRBV7-9|TRBJ2-3
CASSLGSGDSTDTQYF
TGTGCCAGCAGCTTAGGGTCAGGGGATAGCACAGATACGCAGTATTTT
>-|-|TRBV5-6|TRBJ1-3
CASSLRGSGNTIYF
TGTGCCAGCAGCTTGAGAGGGTCTGGAAACACCATATATTTT
>TRBD1|-|TRBV4-3|TRBJ2-1
CASSGQGSEQFF
TGCGCCAGCAGCGGACAGGGGAGTGAGCAGTTCTTC
>-|-|TRBV27|TRBJ1-2
CASSLVATLSYGYTF
TGTGCCAGCAGTTTAGTGGCCACCTTAAGTTATGGCTACACCTTC
>TRBD2|-|TRBV5-1|TRBJ2-3
CASSLRGSGGAKDTQYF
TGCGCCAGCAGCTTGAGGGGTAGCGGGGGGGCGAAAGATACGCAGTATTTT
>-|-|TRBV28|TRBJ1-5
CASSFSTDYQPQHF
TGTGCCAGCAGTTTTTCCACAGATTATCAGCCCCAGCATTTT